Listed here are 24 T cell receptor beta chains from one sample, sequenced in a study of blood T cell repertoires in COVID-19 (dated by TCRdb to the early 2020s). Library preparation employed the immunoSEQ multiplex PCR assay. Entries here come from immuneACCESS through TCRdb and include only in-frame sequences with V and J called. Some clones fail to appear in such tables; in the studies checked, an unresolved V gene covers under half of the shortfall, and the cause of the remainder is unknown. The sample yields nearly 45,000 clones; around 90% were counted once. Around 20% of the sample rests with the top ten. Sequenced input: peripheral blood. These receptors came from a woman over 75 in a cohort sampled during active or convalescent COVID-19.

DNA for the CDR3: TGCGCCAGCAGCCTAACCGGGGAAACGGGTGAAAAACTGTTTTTT. This encodes CASSLTGETGEKLFF. The chain is built from TRBV5-1 and TRBJ1-4, with D unclear. V was cut by 4 bases and J by 7 bases, with 17 bases left in between. CDR1 and CDR2 (germline): SGHRS, YFSETQ. The CDR3 spans 15 residues.

The chain employs TRBV6-5 and TRBJ2-3, with a tentative D call TRBD2 (7 bases). CDR1 is MNHEY, CDR2 SVGAGI, per germline. V lost 7 bases and J lost 2, with 13 bases in between. This CDR3 comprises 14 residues. DNA of the CDR3: TGTGCCAGCAAAAGGGGGGGAACCACAGATACGCAGTATTTT. The encoded protein is CASKRGGTTDTQYF.

V and J are TRBV7-2 and TRBJ2-1; D unclear. Trimming took 2 bases from V and 6 from J, leaving 8 bases between them. This CDR3 contains 13 residues. In germline, CDR1 is SGHTA, CDR2 FQGNSA. This CDR3 is CASSLPRPNEQFF. In DNA, the CDR3 is TGTGCCAGCAGCTTACCTAGACCCAATGAGCAGTTCTTC.

The chain has TRBV6-5 and TRBJ2-7; 11 positions agree with TRBD2. Germline V CDR1 and CDR2: MNHEY, SVGAGI. After removal of 6 bases from V and 4 bases from J, the junction contained 8 bases not matched to a gene. CDR3 length: 15 residues. The CDR3: CASSPGLAEGYEQYF. Written as DNA, the CDR3 is TGTGCCAGCAGCCCGGGACTAGCGGAGGGTTACGAGCAGTACTTC.

CDR3 protein: CASSLTTYNEQFF. In DNA form, the CDR3 reads TGTGCCAGCAGTTTGACTACCTACAATGAGCAGTTCTTC. This chain connects TRBV2 to TRBJ2-1, with D possibly being TRBD2 (5 bases). The V end was cut by 5 bases, the J end by 2 bases, with 7 bases between. The CDR3 contains 13 residues. Germline CDR1 SNHLY, CDR2 FYNNEI. The whole variable domain, filled in from reference TRBV2 and TRBJ2-1, reads EPEVTQTPSHQVTQMGQEVILRCVPISNHLYFYWYRQILGQKVEFLVSFYNNEISEKSEIFDDQFSVERPDGSNFTLKIRSTKLEDSAMYFCASSLTTYNEQFFGPGTRLTVL.

This chain joins TRBV5-1 and TRBJ2-3, with 9 bases aligning to TRBD2. Trimming cost V 5 bases and J 3 bases; bases outside gene matches: 7. The CDR3 runs to 15 residues. CDR1 is SGHRS and CDR2 is YFSETQ in the germline V gene. This CDR3 is CASRSSGTPTDTQYF. CDR3 bases: TGCGCCAGCAGGTCTAGCGGGACTCCAACAGATACGCAGTATTTT.

This clone is a singleton in its sample. J is TRBJ1-6 and V is TRBV25-1; tentative D call: TRBD1 (6 bases). With 6 bases removed from V and 3 bases from J, the gap between germline ends came to 12 bases. CDR1 and CDR2 from the germline V gene are MGHDK and SYGVNS. This CDR3 spans 15 amino acids. The CDR3 nucleotides are TGTGCCAGCAGCGGGAAGGGGGACTATAATTCACCCCTCCACTTT. This translates into CASSGKGDYNSPLHF.

The chain links TRBV7-2 to TRBJ2-3; TRBD2 is a possible D gene (6 bases). The ends were cut back, 0 bases at V and 6 bases at J, with 13 bases in the middle. CDR3 size: 15 residues. Germline loops: CDR1 SGHTA, CDR2 FQGNSA. CDR3 amino acids: CASSLASGGRDTQYF. The DNA for the CDR3 is TGTGCCAGCAGCTTAGCGTCCGGGGGAAGGGATACGCAGTATTTT.

The chain is built from TRBV7-9 and TRBJ1-4; D gene ambiguous. This CDR3 contains 14 residues. CDR1 and CDR2 from the germline V gene are SEHNR and FQNEAQ (reference sequence). Trimming stripped 5 bases from V and 3 bases from J, with 10 bases between. This CDR3 reads CASSPAAANEKLFF. CDR3 coding DNA: TGTGCCAGCAGCCCGGCGGCAGCTAATGAAAAACTGTTTTTT.

This chain uses TRBV21-1 with TRBJ2-5; the table's D call, TRBD1, was not checked against the DNA. TRBV21-1 has pseudogene status. This CDR3 contains 12 residues. The CDR3: CAPLALQETQYF. The CDR3 coding sequence is TGTGCCCCCTTGGCCCTTCAAGAGACCCAGTACTTC.

The V gene is TRBV5-1, the J gene TRBJ1-2; TRBD1 matches 9 bases. The CDR3 spans 14 residues. The V and J ends lost 5 bases and 4 bases, in that order; junction bases with no gene match: 6. Germline loops: CDR1 SGHRS, CDR2 YFSETQ. The CDR3 loop reads CASRGTGSSYGYTF. CDR3 coding DNA: TGCGCCAGCAGGGGGACAGGGTCGTCCTATGGCTACACCTTC.

The chain uses TRBV7-2 and TRBJ2-3, with 8 bases identical to TRBD2. This CDR3 spans 15 amino acids. Germline V gene sequence: CDR1 SGHTA, CDR2 FQGNSA. J gave up 4 bases and V 5 bases, and 8 bases lay outside the gene matches. The CDR3 sequence: CASSGGLVSADTQYF. The CDR3 region has the DNA TGTGCCAGCAGCGGGGGACTAGTTTCGGCAGATACGCAGTATTTT.

The gene calls are TRBV19 and TRBJ1-5, with TRBD1 as a possible D gene (5 bases). Germline CDR1 LNHDA, CDR2 SQIVND (reference sequence). V was trimmed by 3 bases and J by 7 bases, leaving 16 bases between them. The CDR3 sequence is 15 residues long. This CDR3 reads CASSMEKWRGQPQHF. In DNA form, the CDR3 reads TGTGCCAGTAGTATGGAGAAGTGGAGGGGACAGCCCCAGCATTTT.

The chain uses TRBV7-2 and TRBJ1-3, with D tentatively TRBD1 (6 bases). Looked up from germline, CDR1 is SGHTA and CDR2 is FQGNSA. V lost 5 bases and J lost 0, with 23 bases in between. This CDR3 has 19 residues. CDR3 coding DNA: TGTGCCAGCAGCCCCAGGGGAGCTGCAGTTGGGAACTCTGGAAACACCATATATTTT. This codes for CASSPRGAAVGNSGNTIYF.

This chain links TRBV3-1 (or the pseudogene TRBV3-2) with TRBJ2-7; TRBD1 might be the D (6 bases). The CDR3 totals 13 residues. V lost 3 bases and J 4 bases, leaving 10 bases between the germline ends. Germline CDR1 reads LGHDT; CDR2 reads YNNKEL (reference sequence). DNA for the CDR3: TGTGCCAGCAGCCATATAGGGGGATACGAGCAGTACTTC. Its translation is CASSHIGGYEQYF.

The chain's CDR3 is CASSKPNRVSWVQPQHF. Here the CDR3 DNA reads TGTGCCAGCAGCAAGCCCAACAGGGTTTCCTGGGTCCAGCCCCAGCATTTT. The chain couples TRBV21-1 to TRBJ1-5; TRBD1, the table's D call, was not compared with the DNA. TRBV21-1 is classified as a pseudogene. The CDR3 sequence is 17 residues long.

The chain employs TRBV28 and TRBJ2-5, with 7 positions matching TRBD1. The V and J ends lost 7 bases and 7 bases, in that order; junction bases with no gene match: 15. The CDR3 contains 15 residues. The germline CDR1 and CDR2 sequences are MDHEN and SYDVKM. CDR3: CASTPPGEGGGTQYF. Written as DNA, the CDR3 is TGTGCCAGCACCCCCCCAGGGGAAGGGGGCGGGACCCAGTACTTC.

V gene TRBV4-1 combines with J gene TRBJ1-5, with 9 bases that match TRBD1. With 3 bases clipped from V and 10 bases from J, the junction kept 16 bases outside the gene matches. The germline gives CDR1 MGHRA, CDR2 YSYEKL. The CDR3 contains 17 residues. For the CDR3, the DNA is TGCGCCAGCAGCCAGTGGGGACCGGGACAGGGCCAGTTACCCCAGCATTTT. Its protein is CASSQWGPGQGQLPQHF.

This rearrangement joins TRBV29-1 to TRBJ2-7; maybe TRBD1 (5 bases). This CDR3 has 13 residues. V was pared by 7 bases and J by 2 bases, with 15 bases between. The germline V gene encodes CDR1 SQVTM and CDR2 ANQGSEA. The CDR3 region is CSGVRVSPYEQYF. In DNA, the CDR3 is TGCAGCGGCGTCAGGGTGTCTCCCTACGAGCAGTACTTC.

The CDR3 nucleotides read TGTGCCAGCAGCTTTGGGGGCTATAGCAATCAGCCCCAGCATTTT. This sequence encodes CASSFGGYSNQPQHF. The rearrangement links TRBV7-2 to TRBJ1-5; D is perhaps TRBD1 (6 bases). Germline loops: CDR1 SGHTA, CDR2 FQGNSA. The CDR3 is 15 amino acids. V lost 3 bases and J lost 0, with 9 bases in between.

The genes are TRBV6-5 and TRBJ2-2; D possibly corresponds to TRBD1 (5 bases). The germline gives CDR1 MNHEY, CDR2 SVGAGI. CDR3 size: 15 residues. The V gene lost 5 bases and the J gene lost 5 bases, with 15 bases spanning the gap. The CDR3, as DNA: TGTGCCAGCAGTACTGACAGACTTGCTACCGGGGAGCTGTTTTTT. This gives the protein CASSTDRLATGELFF.

This chain joins TRBV4-3 and TRBJ2-3; maybe TRBD1 (5 bases). Germline assignment: CDR1 LGHNA and CDR2 YSLEER. V gave up 1 base and J gave up 2 bases, with 13 bases separating them. CDR3 length: 16 amino acids. In DNA form, the CDR3 reads TGCGCCAGCAGCCAAGGAAGGGGCCAGACCACAGATACGCAGTATTTT. Translated, it gives CASSQGRGQTTDTQYF.

The chain joins TRBV5-1 to TRBJ2-1, with 9 nucleotides matching TRBD2. This CDR3 comprises 14 residues. Germline CDR1 reads SGHRS; CDR2 reads YFSETQ. The junction had 4 bases not matched to a gene; V was cut back by 2 bases and J by 7 bases. The DNA of the CDR3 is TGCGCCAGCAGCTTACGCGGGGGGGAAAATGAGCAGTTCTTC. Translation: CASSLRGGENEQFF.

The chain combines TRBV3-1 (or the pseudogene TRBV3-2) with TRBJ1-5, with D maybe TRBD1 (5 bases). Germline V gene data show CDR1 as LGHDT and CDR2 as YNNKEL (reference sequence). Trimming took 0 bases from V and 6 from J, leaving 6 bases between them. This CDR3 is built from 13 residues. CDR3 sequence: CASSQDRGQPQHF. The CDR3 DNA reads TGTGCCAGCAGCCAAGATAGGGGTCAGCCCCAGCATTTT.